Presented here are 26 T cell receptor beta chains from one specimen sequenced in a study of blood T cell repertoires in COVID-19. Sequencing used immunoSEQ multiplex PCR; TCRdb keeps in-frame clones, though not all of them. Of approximately 290,000 clones listed, around 90% are singletons. Material for sequencing was PBMCs or T cells enriched from blood (not recorded which). Receptors were obtained from a young woman with acute COVID-19.

The chain has TRBV27 and TRBJ2-7; a weak D match, TRBD1 (6 bases). Germline CDR1 is MNHEY and CDR2 is SMNVEV (reference sequence). This CDR3 contains 13 residues. V was cut by 3 bases and J by 4 bases, with 10 bases left in between. The CDR3 loop reads CASSFGGEYEQYF. DNA for the CDR3: TGTGCCAGCAGTTTTGGGGGCGAATACGAGCAGTACTTC.

In this sample, this clone turned up once. The chain uses TRBV5-1 and TRBJ2-2; TRBD2 is a possible D gene (7 bases). Germline V gene lookup returns CDR1 SGHRS and CDR2 YFSETQ. The CDR3 is 17 amino acids. V gave up 4 bases and J gave up 0 bases, with 16 bases separating them. In DNA, the CDR3 is TGCGCCAGCAGCCCCCTCGGGGGGCTCTCGAACACCGGGGAGCTGTTTTTT. Translation: CASSPLGGLSNTGELFF. Based on the CDR3 plus reference TRBV5-1 and TRBJ2-2, the full variable domain is KAGVTQTPRYLIKTRGQQVTLSCSPISGHRSVSWYQQTPGQGLQFLFEYFSETQRNKGNFPGRFSGRQFSNSRSEMNVSTLELGDSALYLCASSPLGGLSNTGELFFGEGSRLTVL.

V usage is TRBV5-1 and J usage is TRBJ1-1; tentatively, D is TRBD1 (6 bases). Trimming took off 0 bases at V and 5 bases at J, with 17 bases between the two ends. This CDR3 comprises 16 residues. Germline V gives CDR1 SGHRS, CDR2 YFSETQ. The CDR3 here is CASSLVVETGRTEAFF. CDR3 nucleotides: TGCGCCAGCAGCTTGGTAGTAGAGACAGGCCGGACTGAAGCTTTCTTT.

V and J are TRBV19 and TRBJ2-1, with 8 bases fitting TRBD2. The CDR3 runs to 15 residues. In germline, CDR1 is LNHDA, CDR2 SQIVND (reference sequence). Trimming removed 0 bases from V and 3 bases from J; junction bases left unmatched: 1. The CDR3: CASSIDSGDYNEQFF. CDR3 sequence (DNA): TGTGCCAGTAGTATAGATAGCGGGGACTACAATGAGCAGTTCTTC.

The chain employs TRBV9 and TRBJ2-5; TRBD1 agrees at 9 bases. Germline CDR1 SGDLS, CDR2 YYNGEE. With 2 bases clipped from V and 4 bases from J, the junction kept 6 bases outside the gene matches. The CDR3 runs 15 residues. The CDR3 DNA reads as TGTGCCAGCAGCGTGGGACAGGGCGGGCGAGAGACCCAGTACTTC. Protein product: CASSVGQGGRETQYF.

This clone is a singleton in its sample. The chain uses TRBV5-8 and TRBJ2-3; possibly TRBD2 for D (6 bases). Trimming removed 6 bases from V and 6 bases from J, with 17 bases in between. The CDR3 spans 14 residues. Per germline, CDR1 SGHTS and CDR2 YDEGEE. CDR3 residues: CASTLYTGVDTQYF. CDR3 bases: TGTGCCAGCACCCTCTACACGGGGGTCGATACGCAGTATTTT.

This chain links TRBV7-2 with TRBJ1-2; 7 nucleotides agree with TRBD1. Germline V CDR1 and CDR2: SGHTA, FQGNSA. V lost 5 bases to trimming and J lost 5 bases; unmatched junction nucleotides: 8. CDR3 length: 14 amino acids. The CDR3 region is CASSPRQGGYGYTF. The CDR3 DNA reads as TGTGCCAGCAGCCCTAGACAGGGTGGGTATGGCTACACCTTC.

The rearrangement joins TRBV6-5 to TRBJ1-6, with D unresolved. Germline V gene sequence: CDR1 MNHEY, CDR2 SVGAGI. The V end lost 2 bases, the J end lost 5 bases, and 4 bases lay between the germline ends. This CDR3 has 13 residues. CDR3 amino acids: CASSYQDNSPLHF. The CDR3 DNA sequence: TGTGCCAGCAGTTACCAGGATAATTCACCCCTCCACTTT.

V gene TRBV28 combines with J gene TRBJ1-2; 11 nucleotides align to TRBD1. The germline V gene has CDR1 MDHEN and CDR2 SYDVKM. Germline trimming cut 5 bases from V and 4 bases from J; bases unmatched to any gene: 9. There are 16 residues in the CDR3. This CDR3 is CASSLLRDRGSYGYTF. The CDR3 DNA reads as TGTGCCAGCAGTCTACTCCGGGACAGGGGGTCCTATGGCTACACCTTC.

Only a few counts were recorded for this clone. V gene TRBV28 combines with J gene TRBJ1-1; 8 bases line up with TRBD1. Germline V gives CDR1 MDHEN, CDR2 SYDVKM. V lost 7 bases, J lost 3 bases, and 7 bases stayed unmatched. The CDR3 runs to 14 residues. This CDR3 is CASKSGQGDTEAFF. The CDR3 DNA sequence: TGTGCCAGCAAATCCGGACAGGGAGACACTGAAGCTTTCTTT.

J is TRBJ1-6 and V is TRBV28; no definite D call. The CDR3 is 17 amino acids. CDR1 and CDR2 (germline): MDHEN, SYDVKM. V was cut by 8 bases and J by 0 bases, with 17 bases left in between. CDR3 sequence: CASSLEKILSYNSPLHF. CDR3 coding DNA: TGTGCCAGCTCCCTCGAGAAGATTCTCTCCTATAATTCACCCCTCCACTTT.

This rearrangement joins TRBV18 to TRBJ2-7; 10 positions match TRBD2. Germline CDR1 KGHSH, CDR2 LQKENI. The CDR3 runs to 14 residues. J lost 3 bases, V lost 5 bases, and 4 bases had no gene match. The CDR3 coding sequence is TGTGCCAGCTCAGAGCGGGAGGGCCTCTACGAGCAGTACTTC. Encoded protein: CASSEREGLYEQYF. Variable domain in full (rest from reference TRBV18 and TRBJ2-7): NAGVMQNPRHLVRRRGQEARLRCSPMKGHSHVYWYRQLPEEGLKFMVYLQKENIIDESGMPKERFSAEFPKEGPSILRIQQVVRGDSAAYFCASSEREGLYEQYFGPGTRLTVT.

The V and J genes are TRBV28 and TRBJ2-5; D is ambiguous. The germline V gene has CDR1 MDHEN and CDR2 SYDVKM. This CDR3 spans 12 amino acids. With 4 bases removed from V and 4 bases from J, the gap between germline ends came to 7 bases. CDR3 coding DNA: TGTGCCAGCAGTTCAGGTGGAGAGACCCAGTACTTC. It yields the protein CASSSGGETQYF.

The chain joins TRBV28 to TRBJ2-3, with TRBD1 matching over 10 bases. Germline-derived CDR1 and CDR2 are MDHEN and SYDVKM. The V segment lost 6 bases and the J segment 1 base; nucleotides outside the gene matches: 4. This CDR3 spans 15 amino acids. CDR3 bases: TGTGCCAGCAGGACAGGGGGCGCGGGCACAGATACGCAGTATTTT. Its translation is CASRTGGAGTDTQYF.

The chain joins TRBV7-9 to TRBJ1-2; weak D call: TRBD1 (6 bases). Germline V lookup: CDR1 SEHNR, CDR2 FQNEAQ (reference sequence). The CDR3 spans 16 residues. The ends were cut back, 4 bases at V and 5 bases at J, with 20 bases in the middle. The CDR3 loop reads CASSSDYRVGLYGYTF. CDR3 sequence (DNA): TGTGCCAGCAGCTCTGACTACAGGGTGGGTTTATATGGCTACACCTTC.

V is TRBV10-3 and J is TRBJ1-2; TRBD1 might be the D (6 bases). The germline V gene has CDR1 ENHRY and CDR2 SYGVKD. V was clipped by 5 bases and J by 6 bases, with 10 bases between them. This CDR3 has 12 residues. The CDR3 coding sequence is TGTGCCATCAGTCAACAGGGTGATGGCTACACCTTC. It specifies CAISQQGDGYTF.

This rearrangement joins TRBV12-3 or TRBV12-4 to TRBJ2-5; D is undetermined. The CDR3 extends over 13 amino acids. V shed 8 bases and J shed 2 bases, with 12 bases lying between them. CDR3 DNA: TGTGCCAGCTCACGCATGGCACAAGAGACCCAGTACTTC. Amino acid sequence: CASSRMAQETQYF.

V is TRBV28 and J is TRBJ1-4; 8 nucleotides align to TRBD1. This CDR3 is built from 16 residues. Germline assignment: CDR1 MDHEN and CDR2 SYDVKM. The V and J ends lost 1 base and 8 bases, in that order; junction bases with no gene match: 9. The chain's CDR3 is CASSLSPGQEDEKLFF. The DNA of the CDR3 is TGTGCCAGCAGTTTATCCCCGGGACAGGAAGACGAAAAACTGTTTTTT.

The chain carries TRBV21-1 and TRBJ2-1; TRBD1 is the table's D call, not checked against the DNA. TRBV21-1 is a listed pseudogene. The CDR3 runs 14 residues. The CDR3 region is CASSRASIWNEQFF. The CDR3 DNA reads as TGTGCCAGCAGCAGGGCTTCAATTTGGAATGAGCAGTTCTTC.

This sequence joins TRBV28 and TRBJ1-1, with TRBD1 matching over 7 bases. Looked up from germline, CDR1 is MDHEN and CDR2 is SYDVKM. V trimming: 4 bases; J trimming: 2 bases; junction bases outside the gene matches: 10. This CDR3 has 16 residues. The CDR3 bases are TGTGCCAGCAGTTCCGAAATACAGGGGCTTAACACTGAAGCTTTCTTT. This translates into CASSSEIQGLNTEAFF.

The gene calls are TRBV29-1 and TRBJ2-5; 7 bases are shared with TRBD1. V shed 4 bases and J 5 bases; nucleotides not matched to a gene: 10. CDR3 length: 14 residues. In germline, CDR1 is SQVTM, CDR2 ANQGSEA. For the CDR3, the DNA is TGCAGCGTTGTGGTCCCAGGGGGAAGGGAGACCCAGTACTTC. Its translation is CSVVVPGGRETQYF.

The chain carries TRBV27 and TRBJ2-7; TRBD2 aligns across 13 bases. CDR3 length: 16 amino acids. The V gene end was trimmed by 3 bases and the J gene end by 5 bases; junction bases not matched to a gene: 7. CDR1 MNHEY and CDR2 SMNVEV come from the germline V gene (reference sequence). The CDR3 nucleotides are TGTGCCAGCAGTTTCCTTGGGACTAGCGGGATTAACGAGCAGTACTTC. Translation: CASSFLGTSGINEQYF.

The chain employs TRBV28 and TRBJ1-5, with 12 positions matching TRBD1. Germline CDR1 reads MDHEN; CDR2 reads SYDVKM. With V trimmed by 6 bases and J by 0 bases, 15 bases remained unmatched. The CDR3 contains 20 residues. Here the CDR3 reads CASSISRDRGLVDSNQPQHF. CDR3 DNA: TGTGCCAGCAGCATCTCCCGGGACAGGGGGCTGGTGGATAGCAATCAGCCCCAGCATTTT.

The chain links TRBV6-5 to TRBJ2-5; tentative D call: TRBD2 (6 bases). Trimming left V 7 bases short and J 7 bases short, with 10 bases between. CDR3 length equals 11 residues. The germline gives CDR1 MNHEY, CDR2 SVGAGI. The CDR3 sequence: CASTQGGTQYF. CDR3 in DNA: TGTGCCAGCACCCAGGGAGGGACCCAGTACTTC.

V gene TRBV5-1 combines with J gene TRBJ1-5; tentative D call: TRBD1 (5 bases). V lost 0 bases to trimming and J lost 7 bases, with 11 bases between them. Germline V gives CDR1 SGHRS, CDR2 YFSETQ. The CDR3 runs to 14 residues. The DNA of the CDR3 is TGCGCCAGCAGCTTGGCCATGGGGGGACAGCCCCAGCATTTT. Its protein product is CASSLAMGGQPQHF. Drawing the rest from reference TRBV5-1 and TRBJ1-5, the complete variable domain is KAGVTQTPRYLIKTRGQQVTLSCSPISGHRSVSWYQQTPGQGLQFLFEYFSETQRNKGNFPGRFSGRQFSNSRSEMNVSTLELGDSALYLCASSLAMGGQPQHFGDGTRLSIL.

This chain connects TRBV11-2 to TRBJ2-3; 10 bases line up with TRBD2. This CDR3 has 12 residues. V lost 6 bases and J lost 6; bases outside the gene matches: 0. Per the germline V gene, CDR1 is SGHAT and CDR2 is FQNNGV. The CDR3 loop is CASRTSGDTQYF. The CDR3 DNA reads as TGTGCCAGCAGGACTAGCGGGGATACGCAGTATTTT.